This paragraph reports one T cell receptor (beta chain). Its cognate antigen is unknown. PBMCs that had been cryopreserved were the source of 2 to 2.5 micrograms of genomic DNA for TCR beta libraries. The data were obtained in a study of cytotoxic CD8 clonotypes in ibrutinib-treated CLL. As for the study in general: Complete response was seen in 2 patients and partial in approximately 25; about 12 progressed and about 15 stayed remitted after a median about 68 months.

Points from the study as a whole: The study found clonality rose at ibrutinib response, then fell toward baseline at progression. With treatment, public clonotypes, which were uncommon, either contracted or remained stable.

Sequencing was performed with immunoSEQ multiplex PCR; in TCRdb, only in-frame clones are kept and a portion is missing. The table lists around 76,000 clones, roughly 83% of them singletons. This CDR3 is 19 amino acids long. Trimming took 3 bases from V and 3 from J; bases not matched to a gene: 19. The germline CDR1 and CDR2 sequences are SGHVS and FNYEAQ. The V and J genes are TRBV7-6 and TRBJ2-7, with TRBD2 identical over 8 bases. The starting material was PBMCs, obtained after 24 months of ibrutinib treatment. This TCR was sampled from a human donor with chronic lymphocytic leukemia. The CDR3 is CASSFQGWLTSGEDYEQYF. The CDR3 nucleotides read TGTGCCAGCAGCTTCCAGGGTTGGCTTACTAGCGGCGAAGACTACGAGCAGTACTTC.